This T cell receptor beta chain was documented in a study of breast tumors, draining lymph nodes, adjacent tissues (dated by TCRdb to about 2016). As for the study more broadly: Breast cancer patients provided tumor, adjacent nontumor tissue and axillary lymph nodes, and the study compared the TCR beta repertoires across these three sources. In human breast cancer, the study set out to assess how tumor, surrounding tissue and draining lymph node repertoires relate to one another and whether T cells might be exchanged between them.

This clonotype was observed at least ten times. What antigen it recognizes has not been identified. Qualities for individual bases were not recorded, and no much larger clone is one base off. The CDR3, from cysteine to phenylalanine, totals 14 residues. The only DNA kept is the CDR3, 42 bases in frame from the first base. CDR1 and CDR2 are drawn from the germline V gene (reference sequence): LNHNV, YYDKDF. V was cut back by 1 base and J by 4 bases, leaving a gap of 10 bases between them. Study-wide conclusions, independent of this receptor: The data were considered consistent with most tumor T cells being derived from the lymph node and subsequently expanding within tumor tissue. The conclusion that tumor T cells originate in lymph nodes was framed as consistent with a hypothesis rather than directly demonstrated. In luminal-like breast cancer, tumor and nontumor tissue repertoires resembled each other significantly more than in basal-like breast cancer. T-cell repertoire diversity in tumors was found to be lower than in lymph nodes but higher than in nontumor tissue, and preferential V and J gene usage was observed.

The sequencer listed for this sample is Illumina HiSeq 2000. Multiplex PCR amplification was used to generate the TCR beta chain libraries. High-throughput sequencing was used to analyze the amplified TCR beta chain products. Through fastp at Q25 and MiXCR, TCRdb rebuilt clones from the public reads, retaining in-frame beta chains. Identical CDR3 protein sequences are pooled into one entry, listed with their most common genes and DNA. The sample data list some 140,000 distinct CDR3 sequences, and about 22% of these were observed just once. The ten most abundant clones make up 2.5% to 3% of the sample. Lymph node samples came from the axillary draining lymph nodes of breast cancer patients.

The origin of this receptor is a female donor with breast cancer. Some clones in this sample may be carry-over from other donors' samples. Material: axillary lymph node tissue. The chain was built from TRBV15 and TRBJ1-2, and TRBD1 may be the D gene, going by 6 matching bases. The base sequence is TGTGCCACCAGCAGAGTGGGGGCTACCTATGGCTACACCTTC. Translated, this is CATSRVGATYGYTF.